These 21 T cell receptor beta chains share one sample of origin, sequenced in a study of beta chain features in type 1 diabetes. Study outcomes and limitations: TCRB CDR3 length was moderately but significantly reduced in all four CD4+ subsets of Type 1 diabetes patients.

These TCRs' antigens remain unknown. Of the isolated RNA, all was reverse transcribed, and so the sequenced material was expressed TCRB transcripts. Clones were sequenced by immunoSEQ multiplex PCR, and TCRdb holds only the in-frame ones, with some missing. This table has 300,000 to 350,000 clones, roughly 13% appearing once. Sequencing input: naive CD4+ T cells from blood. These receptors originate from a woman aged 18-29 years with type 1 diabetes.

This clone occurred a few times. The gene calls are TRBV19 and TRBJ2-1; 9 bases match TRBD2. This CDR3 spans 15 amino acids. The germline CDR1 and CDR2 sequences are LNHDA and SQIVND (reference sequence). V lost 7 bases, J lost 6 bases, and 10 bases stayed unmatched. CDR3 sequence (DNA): TGTGCCAGTACGTCCCCCGGACTAGCGACCAATGAGCAGTTCTTC. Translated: CASTSPGLATNEQFF.

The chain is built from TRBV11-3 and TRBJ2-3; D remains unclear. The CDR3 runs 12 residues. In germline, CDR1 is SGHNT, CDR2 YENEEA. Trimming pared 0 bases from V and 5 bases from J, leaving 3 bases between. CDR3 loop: CASSLDRDTQYF. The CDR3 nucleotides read TGTGCCAGCAGCTTAGATAGAGATACGCAGTATTTT.

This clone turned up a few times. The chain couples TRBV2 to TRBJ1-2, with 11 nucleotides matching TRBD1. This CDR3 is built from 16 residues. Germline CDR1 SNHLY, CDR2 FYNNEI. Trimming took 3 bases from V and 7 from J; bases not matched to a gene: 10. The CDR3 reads CASSDRTGGSRFGYTF. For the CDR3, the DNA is TGTGCCAGCAGTGACCGGACAGGGGGCAGTAGGTTTGGCTACACCTTC.

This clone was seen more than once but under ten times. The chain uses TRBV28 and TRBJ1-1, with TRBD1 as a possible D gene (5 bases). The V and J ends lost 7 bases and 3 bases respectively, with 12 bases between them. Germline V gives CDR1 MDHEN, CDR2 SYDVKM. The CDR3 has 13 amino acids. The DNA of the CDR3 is TGTGCCAGCACCCGGGGCGGGGACACTGAAGCTTTCTTT. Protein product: CASTRGGDTEAFF.

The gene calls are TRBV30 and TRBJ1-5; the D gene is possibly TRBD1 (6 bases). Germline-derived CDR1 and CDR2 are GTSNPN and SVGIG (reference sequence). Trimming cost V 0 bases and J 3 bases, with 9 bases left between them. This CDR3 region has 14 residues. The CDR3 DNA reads TGTGCCTGGAGTGTTGGGACAACCAATCAGCCCCAGCATTTT. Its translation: CAWSVGTTNQPQHF. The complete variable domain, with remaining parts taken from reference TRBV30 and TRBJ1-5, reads SQTIHQWPATLVQPVGSPLSLECTVEGTSNPNLYWYRQAAGRGLQLLFYSVGIGQISSEVPQNLSASRPQDRQFILSSKKLLLSDSGFYLCAWSVGTTNQPQHFGDGTRLSIL.

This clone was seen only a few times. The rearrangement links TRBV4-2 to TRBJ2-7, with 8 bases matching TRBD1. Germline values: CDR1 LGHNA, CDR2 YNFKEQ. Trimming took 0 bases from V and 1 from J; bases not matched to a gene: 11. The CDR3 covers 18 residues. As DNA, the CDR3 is TGTGCCAGCAGCCAAGAGTCTCCAAGGACAGGGTTATCCTACGAGCAGTACTTC. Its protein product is CASSQESPRTGLSYEQYF.

The chain's CDR3 is CASSLLGGLGKNIQYF. CDR3 DNA sequence: TGCGCCAGCAGCCTCCTAGGGGGCTTGGGCAAAAACATTCAGTACTTC. This rearrangement joins TRBV4-1 to TRBJ2-4, with 7 bases identical to TRBD1. CDR1 is MGHRA, CDR2 YSYEKL, per germline. The CDR3 runs 16 residues. V gave up 4 bases and J gave up 3 bases; unmatched junction bases: 9.

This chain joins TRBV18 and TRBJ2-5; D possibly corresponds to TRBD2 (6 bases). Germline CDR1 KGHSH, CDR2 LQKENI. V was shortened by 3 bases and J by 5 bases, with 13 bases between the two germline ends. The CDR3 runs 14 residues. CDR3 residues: CASSPTSWGETQYF. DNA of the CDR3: TGTGCCAGCTCACCTACTAGCTGGGGGGAGACCCAGTACTTC.

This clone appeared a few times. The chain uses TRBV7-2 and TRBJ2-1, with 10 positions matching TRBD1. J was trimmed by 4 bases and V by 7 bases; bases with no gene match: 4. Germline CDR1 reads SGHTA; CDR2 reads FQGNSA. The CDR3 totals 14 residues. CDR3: CASTPGQGYNEQFF. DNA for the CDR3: TGTGCCAGCACCCCGGGACAGGGGTACAATGAGCAGTTCTTC.

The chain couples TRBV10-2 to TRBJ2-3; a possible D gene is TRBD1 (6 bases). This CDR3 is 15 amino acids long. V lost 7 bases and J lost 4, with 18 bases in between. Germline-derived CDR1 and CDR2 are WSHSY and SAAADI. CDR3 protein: CASTRGGQGPDTQYF. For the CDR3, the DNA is TGCGCCAGCACCAGGGGTGGGCAGGGCCCAGATACGCAGTATTTT.

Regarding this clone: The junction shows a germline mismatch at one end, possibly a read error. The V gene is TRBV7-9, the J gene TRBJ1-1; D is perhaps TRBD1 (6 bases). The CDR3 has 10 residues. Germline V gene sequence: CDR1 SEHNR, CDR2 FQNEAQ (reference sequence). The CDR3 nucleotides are TGTGCCAGCAGGCTAGGGACACGGAGTTTT. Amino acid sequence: CASRLGTRSF.

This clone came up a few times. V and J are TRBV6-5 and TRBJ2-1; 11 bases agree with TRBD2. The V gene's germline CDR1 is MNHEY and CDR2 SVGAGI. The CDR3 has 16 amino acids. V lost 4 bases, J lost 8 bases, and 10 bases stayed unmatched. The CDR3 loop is CASSSRLAGIRDEQFF. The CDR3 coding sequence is TGTGCCAGCAGTTCCCGACTAGCGGGAATCCGGGATGAGCAGTTCTTC.

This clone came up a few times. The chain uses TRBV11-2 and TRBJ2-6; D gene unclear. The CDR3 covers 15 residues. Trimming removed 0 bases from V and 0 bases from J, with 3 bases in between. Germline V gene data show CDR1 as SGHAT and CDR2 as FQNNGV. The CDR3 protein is CASSLEASGANVLTF. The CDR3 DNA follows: TGTGCCAGCAGCTTAGAGGCCTCTGGGGCCAACGTCCTGACTTTC.

Here the CDR3 DNA reads TGTGCCAGCAGGGACAGGGGGCCCTATGATGGCTACACCTTC. This translates into CASRDRGPYDGYTF. The chain has TRBV6-1 and TRBJ1-2; TRBD1 matches 11 bases. Germline V CDR1 and CDR2: MNHNS, SASEGT. After removal of 6 bases from V and 6 bases from J, the junction contained 6 bases not matched to a gene. The CDR3 runs to 14 residues.

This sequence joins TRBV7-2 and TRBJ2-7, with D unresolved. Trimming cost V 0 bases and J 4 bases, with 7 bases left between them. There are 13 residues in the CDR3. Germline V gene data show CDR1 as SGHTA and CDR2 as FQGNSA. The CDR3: CASSLAALYEQYF. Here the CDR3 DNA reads TGTGCCAGCAGCTTAGCCGCCCTATACGAGCAGTACTTC.

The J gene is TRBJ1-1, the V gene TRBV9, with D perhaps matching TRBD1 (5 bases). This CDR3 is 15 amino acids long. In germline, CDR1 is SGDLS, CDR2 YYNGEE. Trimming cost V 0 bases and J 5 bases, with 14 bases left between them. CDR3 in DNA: TGTGCCAGCAGCGTAGGGCCGGGGGGTTGGACTGAAGCTTTCTTT. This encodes CASSVGPGGWTEAFF. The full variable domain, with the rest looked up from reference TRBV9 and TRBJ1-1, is DSGVTQTPKHLITATGQRVTLRCSPRSGDLSVYWYQQSLDQGLQFLIQYYNGEERAKGNILERFSAQQFPDLHSELNLSSLELGDSALYFCASSVGPGGWTEAFFGQGTRLTVV.

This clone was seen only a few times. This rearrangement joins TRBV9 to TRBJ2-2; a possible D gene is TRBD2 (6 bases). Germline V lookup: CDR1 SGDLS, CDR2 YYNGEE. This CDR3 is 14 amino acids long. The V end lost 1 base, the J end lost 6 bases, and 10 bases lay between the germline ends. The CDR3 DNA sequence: TGTGCCAGCAGCGTACGGGAGTCCGCCGGGGAGCTGTTTTTT. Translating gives CASSVRESAGELFF.

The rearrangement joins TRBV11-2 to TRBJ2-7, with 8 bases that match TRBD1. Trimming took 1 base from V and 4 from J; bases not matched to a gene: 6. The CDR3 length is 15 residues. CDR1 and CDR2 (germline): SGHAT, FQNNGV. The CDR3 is CASSLAQGAAYEQYV. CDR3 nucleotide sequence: TGTGCCAGCAGCTTAGCCCAGGGGGCAGCTTACGAGCAGTACGTC.

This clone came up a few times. The DNA for the CDR3 is TGTGCCAGCAGCACGGGGGATGAGGGGACCCAGTACTTC. Its protein product is CASSTGDEGTQYF. This chain joins TRBV11-2 and TRBJ2-5; D possibly corresponds to TRBD2 (6 bases). Germline V gives CDR1 SGHAT, CDR2 FQNNGV. Trimming removed 5 bases from V and 7 bases from J, with 14 bases in between. This CDR3 comprises 13 residues.

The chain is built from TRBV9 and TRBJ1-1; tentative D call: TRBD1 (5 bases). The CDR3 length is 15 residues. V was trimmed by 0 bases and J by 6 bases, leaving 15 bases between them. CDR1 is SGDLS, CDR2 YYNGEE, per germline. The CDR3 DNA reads TGTGCCAGCAGCGTAGAGTGGGGGGGGAGGGCTGAAGCTTTCTTT. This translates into CASSVEWGGRAEAFF.

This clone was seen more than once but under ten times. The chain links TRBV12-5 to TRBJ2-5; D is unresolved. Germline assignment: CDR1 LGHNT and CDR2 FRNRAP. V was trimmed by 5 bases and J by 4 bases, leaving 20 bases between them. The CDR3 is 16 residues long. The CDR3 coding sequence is TGTGCTAGTGGTCCGGGTACTCAGACCCTCGGAGAGACCCAGTACTTC. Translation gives CASGPGTQTLGETQYF.